The present T cell receptor (beta chain) was sequenced within a study of OX40 agonist ivuxolimab in advanced cancers. Study background: In this cohort, patients received ivuxolimab, an agonistic anti-OX40 (CD134) antibody. Study results and caveats: The mean number of expanded clones was higher in CD8+ T cells than in CD4+.

Cycle 7 day 1, cycle 4 day 1, and baseline were the timepoints at which blood was sampled. The CDR3 is 15 amino acids. The germline V and J ends were trimmed by 3 bases and 3 bases, with 13 bases remaining between them. Germline-derived CDR1 and CDR2 are MDHEN and SYDVKM. Note on this clone: No antigen is known for it.

Method: immunoSEQ multiplex PCR; TCRdb's copy keeps in-frame clones and lacks some. The sample shows approximately 77,000 clones, around nine tenths of them seen only once. The receptor was isolated from an adult with an advanced solid tumor such as melanoma, head and neck, liver or kidney cancer. This specimen was CD4+ or CD8+ T cells sorted from blood, taken in a trial of the OX40 agonist ivuxolimab. The chain uses TRBV28 and TRBJ2-3; perhaps TRBD1 as D (6 bases). The CDR3 here is CASSLQGLETDTQYF. In DNA form, the CDR3 reads TGTGCCAGCAGTTTGCAGGGGCTAGAAACAGATACGCAGTATTTT.